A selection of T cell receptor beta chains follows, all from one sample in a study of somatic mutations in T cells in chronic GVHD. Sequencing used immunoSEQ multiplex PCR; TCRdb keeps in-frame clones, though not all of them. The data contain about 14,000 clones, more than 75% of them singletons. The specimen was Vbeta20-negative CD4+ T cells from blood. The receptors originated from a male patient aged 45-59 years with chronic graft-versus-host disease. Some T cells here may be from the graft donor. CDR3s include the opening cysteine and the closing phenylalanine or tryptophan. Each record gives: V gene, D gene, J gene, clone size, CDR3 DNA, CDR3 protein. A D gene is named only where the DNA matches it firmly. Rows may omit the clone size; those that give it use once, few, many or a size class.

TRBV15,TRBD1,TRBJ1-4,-,TGTGCCACCAGCAGAGGACAGGGGGGTAATGAAAAACTGTTTTTT,CATSRGQGGNEKLFF
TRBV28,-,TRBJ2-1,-,TGTGCCAGCAGCCCGACAGGTAATGAGCAGTTCTTC,CASSPTGNEQFF
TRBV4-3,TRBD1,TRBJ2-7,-,TGCGCCAGCAGCCAGGATAGGACAGGGGGCTCCTACGAGCAGTACTTC,CASSQDRTGGSYEQYF
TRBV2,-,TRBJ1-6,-,TGTGCCAGCAGTGACAGGGGAAGGGCCAATTCACCCCTCCACTTT,CASSDRGRANSPLHF
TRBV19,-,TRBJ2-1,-,TGTGCCAGTGGCACAATAGCGTCCTACAATGAGCAGTTCTTC,CASGTIASYNEQFF
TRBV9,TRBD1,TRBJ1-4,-,TGTGCCAGCAGCGTGGGGGACAGGGATAATGAAAAACTGTTTTTT,CASSVGDRDNEKLFF
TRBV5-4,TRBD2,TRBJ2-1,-,TGTGCCAGCAGCTTGCCCGGAGCGGGGGGGTACAATGAGCAGTTCTTC,CASSLPGAGGYNEQFF
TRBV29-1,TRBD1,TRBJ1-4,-,TGCAGCGTTGAGGGGACAGGAAGTAATGAAAAACTGTTTTTT,CSVEGTGSNEKLFF
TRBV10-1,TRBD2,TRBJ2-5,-,TGCGCCAGCAGTGATGGGGCTAGCGGGGAGCAAGAGACCCAGTACTTC,CASSDGASGEQETQYF
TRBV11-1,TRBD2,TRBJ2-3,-,TGTGCCAGCAGCCGGACTAGCGGGAGTCGCACAGATACGCAGTATTTT,CASSRTSGSRTDTQYF
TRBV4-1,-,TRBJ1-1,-,TGCGCCAGCAGCCAAGTAGACTTAGGCCTCCAGACATCGGGGGCTTTCTTT,CASSQVDLGLQTSGAFF
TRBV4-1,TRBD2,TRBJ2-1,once,TGCGCCAGCAGCCAAGCCGGCCTAGCGGGAGGGGCGAATGAGCAGTTCTTC,CASSQAGLAGGANEQFF
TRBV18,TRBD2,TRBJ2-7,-,TGTGCCAGCTCGCCACCCCTGCCTAGCGGGGCCTACGAGCAGTACTTC,CASSPPLPSGAYEQYF
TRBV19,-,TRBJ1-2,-,TGTGCCACTCTCGAGATTTCGATGAGTGGCTACACCTTC,CATLEISMSGYTF
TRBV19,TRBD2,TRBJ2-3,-,TGTGCCAGTAGTGATCGGACTAGCGGGGGCACAGATACGCAGTATTTT,CASSDRTSGGTDTQYF
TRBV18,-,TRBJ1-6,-,TGTGCCAGCTCACCCGGCCCAGGGGATTCACCCCTCCACTTT,CASSPGPGDSPLHF
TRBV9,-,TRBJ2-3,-,TGTGCCAGCAGCGCCGAGCGACAGTCCACAGATACGCAGTATTTT,CASSAERQSTDTQYF
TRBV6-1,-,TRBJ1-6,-,TGTGCCACCGGGGTCACCTATAATTCACCCCTCCACTTT,CATGVTYNSPLHF
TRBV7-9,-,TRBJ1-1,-,TGTGCCAGCAGCTTAAGGGGCGATAATACTGAAGCTTTCTTT,CASSLRGDNTEAFF
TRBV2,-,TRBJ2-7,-,TGTGCCAGCAAGCCTGGGCGCGATATCCCCTACGAGCAGTACTTC,CASKPGRDIPYEQYF
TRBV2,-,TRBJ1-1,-,TGTGCCAGCAGTGTTGCGGGGGCGCGGACTGAAGCTTTCTTT,CASSVAGARTEAFF
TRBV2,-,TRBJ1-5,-,TGTGCCAGCAGTGGCGGGGTCAATCAGCCCCAGCATTTT,CASSGGVNQPQHF
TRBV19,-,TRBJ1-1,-,TGTGCCAGTAGTGGGGTCGATTGGGGCCTGCAGGGCACTGAAGCTTTCTTT,CASSGVDWGLQGTEAFF
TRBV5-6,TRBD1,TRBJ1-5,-,TGTGCCAGCAGCTCGGGACAGGGAAAGGGGCCCCAGCATTTT,CASSSGQGKGPQHF
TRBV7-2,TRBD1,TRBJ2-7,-,TGTGCCAGCAGCCCGGGACAGGGAAGGGTCGAGCAGTACTTC,CASSPGQGRVEQYF
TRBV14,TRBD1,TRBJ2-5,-,TGTGCCAGCAGCCCCGGGACAGTGAGAGAGACCCAGTACTTC,CASSPGTVRETQYF
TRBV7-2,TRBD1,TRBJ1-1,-,TGTGCCAGCAGCCGGGACAGCAGGAACACTGAAGCTTTCTTT,CASSRDSRNTEAFF
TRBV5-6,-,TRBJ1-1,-,TGTGCCAGCAGCTCGGCCTCGGGTTTGAACACTGAAGCTTTCTTT,CASSSASGLNTEAFF
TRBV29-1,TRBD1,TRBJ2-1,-,TGCAGCGTGGCTAAGGGGGCCAATGAGCAGTTCTTC,CSVAKGANEQFF
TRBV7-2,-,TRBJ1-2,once,TGTGCCAGCAGCTCCGACAGGTACTATGGCTACACCTTC,CASSSDRYYGYTF
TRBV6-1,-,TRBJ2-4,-,TGTGCCAGCAGTGAACGACAGAGCACCAAAAACATTCAGTACTTC,CASSERQSTKNIQYF
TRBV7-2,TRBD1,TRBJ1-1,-,TGTGCCAGCAGCTCACAGGGGACGGCGAACACTGAAGCTTTCTTT,CASSSQGTANTEAFF
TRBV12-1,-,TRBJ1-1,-,TGTGCCAGCAGCCAGCACAGGGGTGAAGCTTTCTTT,CASSQHRGEAFF
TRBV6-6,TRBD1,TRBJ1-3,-,TGTGCCAGCAGCGCCGGGACAGCTGGAAACACCATATATTTT,CASSAGTAGNTIYF
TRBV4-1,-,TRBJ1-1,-,TGCGCCAGCAGTCGCGGACAGAGCACTGAAGCTTTCTTT,CASSRGQSTEAFF